This paragraph covers one TCR beta chain sequence. Germline V gives CDR1 MDHEN, CDR2 SYDVKM. The V end was cut by 2 bases, the J end by 2 bases, with 13 bases between. This CDR3 is built from 16 residues. TCRdb's copy holds only in-frame clones and misses some; the assay was immunoSEQ multiplex PCR. Counted here are 80,000 to 100,000 clones, approximately 79% occurring once; the ten biggest clones make up 3.9%. These data originate in a study of blood T cell repertoires in COVID-19. This sequence joins TRBV28 and TRBJ1-5; maybe TRBD1 (6 bases). Sequencing was done on a sample of peripheral blood. This receptor was identified in a man between 65 and 80 years old with COVID-19, enrolled during active disease. The CDR3 region is CASSLGGQFGNQPQHF. The CDR3 nucleotides read TGTGCCAGCAGTTTAGGAGGACAGTTTGGCAATCAGCCCCAGCATTTT.